This T cell receptor beta chain derives from a study of T cells after yellow fever vaccination. About the research overall: Low-cell-number fractions underwent preparation using SMART-Seq v4 Ultra Low Input. General study findings and limits: The study re-detected most primary-vaccination clones after the booster (nearly 97% CD4, roughly 91% CD8). A small share of clonotypes appeared in both CD4 and CD8 compartments.

V was cut by 5 bases and J by 8 bases, with 15 bases left in between. This CDR3 contains 14 residues. Germline V lookup: CDR1 SGHVS, CDR2 FQNEAQ. Template-switching 5'RACE yielded the TCR cDNA; a universal primer site and UMIs were added in the process. TCRdb re-called the 5' RACE reads with MiXCR, one entry per CDR3 protein. The repertoire has some 96,000 distinct CDR3 sequences, under 9% of them found once; the top ten carry approximately 16%. This clonotype has only a few counts. This rearrangement joins TRBV7-8 to TRBJ2-2; possibly TRBD2 for D (6 bases). The sequencing used CD8+ T cells not binding an NS4B(214-222) dextramer, sorted from PBMCs, collected approximately 15 days after the first yellow fever vaccination. The sequence derives from a man aged 18-30 years who received the YFV17D yellow fever vaccine. The CDR3 protein is CASSHGGSPGELFF. In nucleotides, the CDR3 is TGTGCCAGCAGCCATGGGGGGTCGCCAGGGGAGCTGTTTTTT.